This TCR beta chain was retrieved from a study of cytomegalovirus exposure and HLA in healthy donors. PCR involved 60 Vbeta and 13 Jbeta primers. The table came from immunoSEQ multiplex PCR; TCRdb's copy has only in-frame clones and leaves some out. The profile covers more than 120,000 clones, with 82% appearing a single time and around 2.6% taken by the ten largest. CDR1 is GTSNPN, CDR2 SVGIG, per germline (reference sequence). With 0 bases removed from V and 6 bases from J, the gap between germline ends came to 14 bases. The CDR3 is 14 amino acids. Sample: PBMCs. This clonotype was sampled from a male donor in good health and CMV-seronegative. This chain joins TRBV30 and TRBJ1-1; a weak D match, TRBD1 (5 bases). The CDR3 region has the DNA TGTGCCTGGAGTGTAGGGGTGGGGCTCGCTGAAGCTTTCTTT. Protein: CAWSVGVGLAEAFF.